One sample yielded the 26 T cell receptor beta chains listed below, sequenced in a study of CD8 T cells in Susac syndrome (dated by TCRdb to the late 2010s). Library preparation employed the immunoSEQ multiplex PCR assay. RNA was extracted with the RNeasy kit and roughly 0.5 to 1 ug was reverse transcribed using random hexamers. In-frame beta chains were kept once TCRdb had trimmed the public reads at Q25 with fastp and called clones with MiXCR. CDR3 protein sequences are deduplicated, and each keeps its most common genes and DNA. The sample contains around 170,000 distinct CDR3 sequences, 85% to 95% of them found a single time. The biggest ten clones account for around 0.15% of the sample. Sequencing used CD8+ T cells from PBMCs. Receptors originate from a human donor with Susac syndrome.

CDR3 amino acids: CASSTGQGSYNEQFF. CDR3 DNA: TGTGCCAGCAGCACGGGACAGGGGAGCTACAATGAGCAGTTCTTC. This chain connects TRBV9 to TRBJ2-1, with TRBD1 matching over 10 bases. Germline-derived CDR1 and CDR2 are SGDLS and YYNGEE. CDR3 length: 15 residues. V trimming: 4 bases; J trimming: 3 bases; junction bases outside the gene matches: 4.

The chain is built from TRBV2 and TRBJ2-7, with 8 bases matching TRBD1. The CDR3 contains 14 residues. V was pared by 9 bases and J by 2 bases, with 9 bases of the junction left unmatched. CDR1 is SNHLY and CDR2 is FYNNEI in the germline V gene. The CDR3 loop is CASIQATGAYEQYF. The CDR3 DNA reads as TGTGCCAGTATACAGGCGACAGGGGCCTACGAGCAGTACTTC.

The J gene is TRBJ1-1, the V gene TRBV5-6; D is perhaps TRBD1 (6 bases). V was pared by 3 bases and J by 6 bases, with 12 bases between. This CDR3 contains 13 residues. The V gene's germline CDR1 is SGHDT and CDR2 YYEEEE. In DNA form, the CDR3 reads TGTGCCAGCAGCTCGACAGGCTGGGCTGAAGCTTTCTTT. Its translation: CASSSTGWAEAFF.

The V gene is TRBV11-2, the J gene TRBJ2-1; D may be TRBD2 (6 bases). V shed 2 bases and J shed 2 bases, with 10 bases lying between them. This CDR3 is built from 15 residues. Germline CDR1 SGHAT, CDR2 FQNNGV. CDR3 amino acids: CASSLPSETYNEQFF. DNA for the CDR3: TGTGCCAGCAGCTTACCTAGCGAGACCTACAATGAGCAGTTCTTC.

The J gene is TRBJ1-2, the V gene TRBV29-1, with D perhaps TRBD1 (6 bases). The germline V gene encodes CDR1 SQVTM and CDR2 ANQGSEA. The V end lost 4 bases, the J end lost 6 bases, and 18 bases lay between the germline ends. CDR3 length equals 14 residues. CDR3 region: CSVGRWGAHDGYTF. In nucleotides, the CDR3 is TGCAGCGTTGGTAGATGGGGGGCGCATGATGGCTACACCTTC.

V usage is TRBV18 and J usage is TRBJ2-7; 11 nucleotides agree with TRBD1. The CDR3 contains 14 residues. Germline V gene lookup returns CDR1 KGHSH and CDR2 LQKENI. V was pared by 6 bases and J by 6 bases, with 7 bases of the junction left unmatched. The CDR3 spells CASSLRDRGSEQYF. The CDR3 nucleotides read TGTGCCAGCTCCCTACGGGACAGGGGGTCCGAGCAGTACTTC.

This chain links TRBV5-6 with TRBJ2-7; a weak D match, TRBD1 (6 bases). This CDR3 comprises 13 residues. CDR1 is SGHDT and CDR2 is YYEEEE in the germline V gene. V was trimmed by 6 bases and J by 5 bases, leaving 15 bases between them. In DNA form, the CDR3 reads TGTGCCAGCACCAGGGGCGTCTGGGACGAGCAGTACTTC. Amino acids: CASTRGVWDEQYF.

The chain is built from TRBV12-3 or TRBV12-4 and TRBJ2-7, with 7 bases lining up with TRBD1. This CDR3 has 14 amino acids. Trimming took 1 base from V and 4 from J; bases not matched to a gene: 4. The CDR3 coding sequence is TGTGCCAGCAGTTTAGTGGGGACAGCTTACGAGCAGTACTTC. This translates into CASSLVGTAYEQYF.

This chain uses TRBV12-3 or TRBV12-4 with TRBJ1-6; weak D call: TRBD1 (5 bases). V shed 6 bases and J shed 9 bases, with 12 bases lying between them. This CDR3 region has 13 residues. The CDR3 DNA follows: TGTGCCAGCAGCTTGGGGCGAAGTTCACCCCTCCACTTT. Amino acids: CASSLGRSSPLHF.

The CDR3 sequence: CASSQDGNNEQFF. DNA of the CDR3: TGCGCCAGCAGCCAAGATGGAAACAATGAGCAGTTCTTC. The chain recombines TRBV4-1 with TRBJ2-1; D gene uncertain. Germline V gene data show CDR1 as MGHRA and CDR2 as YSYEKL. The germline V and J ends were trimmed by 0 bases and 5 bases, with 5 bases remaining between them. There are 13 residues in the CDR3.

This chain uses TRBV12-3 or TRBV12-4 with TRBJ1-5; perhaps TRBD1 as D (5 bases). The CDR3 is 14 residues long. Between the trimmed V and J ends, which lost 7 bases and 2 bases, there was a span of 12 bases. The CDR3 region has the DNA TGTGCCAGCACCCTTTCCAGGGGCAATCAGCCCCAGCATTTT. It translates to CASTLSRGNQPQHF.

The V and J genes are TRBV28 and TRBJ2-7; possible D gene TRBD1, 6 bases. The V gene's germline CDR1 is MDHEN and CDR2 SYDVKM. V lost 4 bases, J lost 2 bases, and 18 bases lay in between. The CDR3 sequence is 16 residues long. CDR3 sequence (DNA): TGTGCCAGCAGTTCATCCCTGGAGGCAGGGGCCTACGAGCAGTACTTC. Protein sequence: CASSSSLEAGAYEQYF.

The gene calls are TRBV28 and TRBJ2-3, with 9 bases lining up with TRBD1. The CDR3 extends over 14 amino acids. Trimming took 7 bases from V and 4 from J; bases not matched to a gene: 6. The germline gives CDR1 MDHEN, CDR2 SYDVKM. The CDR3 DNA reads as TGTGCCAGCAACTCGGGACAGGGATCAGATACGCAGTATTTT. It encodes CASNSGQGSDTQYF.

V is TRBV29-1 and J is TRBJ2-3; D is ambiguous. The germline CDR1 and CDR2 sequences are SQVTM and ANQGSEA. This CDR3 comprises 13 residues. V dropped 7 bases and J dropped 1 base, with 12 bases sitting between them. In DNA, the CDR3 is TGCAGCGGCCTCCGAACGGGCACAGATACGCAGTATTTT. Translating it yields CSGLRTGTDTQYF.

The chain uses TRBV4-2 and TRBJ2-1; 8 nucleotides line up with TRBD2. There are 15 residues in the CDR3. Germline values: CDR1 LGHNA, CDR2 YNFKEQ. The V and J ends lost 1 base and 9 bases, in that order; junction bases with no gene match: 8. The CDR3 is CASSQAGTRITEQFF. The CDR3 coding sequence is TGTGCCAGCAGCCAAGCCGGGACTAGGATCACTGAGCAGTTCTTC.

The rearrangement uses TRBV6-5 and TRBJ2-3, with no clear D. Germline V gives CDR1 MNHEY, CDR2 SVGAGI. The CDR3 runs to 11 residues. V dropped 5 bases and J dropped 2 bases, with 2 bases sitting between them. CDR3 residues: CASSTTDTQYF. Written as DNA, the CDR3 is TGTGCCAGCAGTACCACAGATACGCAGTATTTT.

The V gene is TRBV2, the J gene TRBJ2-7; 10 bases match TRBD2. J gave up 2 bases and V 2 bases, and 12 bases lay outside the gene matches. The CDR3 is 18 amino acids. Germline V CDR1 and CDR2: SNHLY, FYNNEI. The CDR3 bases are TGTGCCAGCAGTGAATGGGGGCTAGCGGGAGCCGTACCCTACGAGCAGTACTTC. Protein product: CASSEWGLAGAVPYEQYF.

The V call is TRBV4-1, the J call TRBJ2-5; D unresolved. This CDR3 comprises 14 residues. The germline gives CDR1 MGHRA, CDR2 YSYEKL. Trimming took off 1 base at V and 2 bases at J, with 8 bases between the two ends. Here the CDR3 reads CASSQVEWQETQYF. In nucleotides, the CDR3 is TGCGCCAGCAGCCAAGTCGAGTGGCAAGAGACCCAGTACTTC.

V and J are TRBV5-6 and TRBJ1-5, with D tentatively TRBD1 (5 bases). The CDR3 contains 13 residues. Trimming stripped 2 bases from V and 8 bases from J, with 11 bases between. CDR1 and CDR2 from the germline V gene are SGHDT and YYEEEE. The CDR3 region is CASSFGTGKPQHF. The CDR3 bases are TGTGCCAGCAGCTTCGGGACGGGGAAGCCCCAGCATTTT.

The chain combines TRBV7-8 with TRBJ2-1; TRBD2 aligns across 11 bases. The CDR3 consists of 16 residues. Germline lookup yields CDR1 SGHVS and CDR2 FQNEAQ. The trim removed 5 bases at V and 8 bases at J, leaving 11 bases unmatched. CDR3 protein: CASSPLLAGDIHEQFF. In DNA, the CDR3 is TGTGCCAGCAGCCCGCTACTAGCGGGGGATATTCATGAGCAGTTCTTC.

This chain connects TRBV30 to TRBJ1-2; TRBD1 is a possible D gene (6 bases). Per germline, CDR1 GTSNPN and CDR2 SVGIG (reference sequence). This CDR3 region has 15 residues. V lost 0 bases, J lost 4 bases, and 15 bases lay in between. This CDR3 is CAWSVGVGQIYGYTF. The DNA for the CDR3 is TGTGCCTGGAGTGTGGGGGTAGGACAGATCTATGGCTACACCTTC.

This clonotype appeared a single time. The J gene is TRBJ1-3, the V gene TRBV20-1; no clear D. V was clipped by 0 bases and J by 8 bases, with 11 bases between them. CDR3 length equals 13 residues. The germline gives CDR1 DFQATT, CDR2 SNEGSKA (reference sequence). The CDR3: CSARDLPTDTIYF. CDR3 nucleotides: TGCAGTGCTAGAGATCTACCCACGGACACCATATATTTT.

This chain links TRBV14 with TRBJ1-2; perhaps TRBD1 as D (6 bases). The CDR3 runs to 15 residues. With 1 base removed from V and 4 bases from J, the gap between germline ends came to 13 bases. Germline V gene lookup returns CDR1 SGHDN and CDR2 FVKESK. This CDR3 reads CASSQVFQGTYGYTF. The CDR3 DNA is TGTGCCAGCAGCCAAGTGTTTCAGGGGACCTATGGCTACACCTTC.

The J gene is TRBJ2-5, the V gene TRBV2, with 8 bases fitting TRBD2. This CDR3 comprises 15 residues. The trim removed 6 bases at V and 5 bases at J, leaving 11 bases unmatched. Per germline, CDR1 SNHLY and CDR2 FYNNEI. CDR3 region: CASRPVAGGSETQYF. For the CDR3, the DNA is TGTGCCAGCAGACCAGTGGCGGGGGGTTCGGAGACCCAGTACTTC.

This chain uses TRBV2 with TRBJ2-7; D unclear. Germline CDR1 is SNHLY and CDR2 is FYNNEI. The CDR3 has 17 residues. The ends were cut back, 2 bases at V and 0 bases at J, with 17 bases in the middle. This chain's CDR3 is CASSETAKVVGSYEQYF. Written as DNA, the CDR3 is TGTGCCAGCAGTGAAACGGCAAAAGTAGTCGGCTCCTACGAGCAGTACTTC.

A single count supports this clonotype. The V call is TRBV30, the J call TRBJ2-1, with 7 bases that match TRBD2. This CDR3 has 13 residues. Unmatched junction bases numbered 1, after V lost 2 bases and J lost 3 bases. Germline V gene data show CDR1 as GTSNPN and CDR2 as SVGIG (reference sequence). The CDR3 here is CAWSSGVYNEQFF. In nucleotides, the CDR3 is TGTGCCTGGAGTAGCGGGGTCTACAATGAGCAGTTCTTC.